This paragraph covers one T cell receptor beta chain sequence. The antigen remains unidentified. The source of the sample is a study of long-term antiretroviral therapy in people with HIV. Study-level results: Pre-ART expanded clones dominated the repertoire at every time point. ART adherence, viral resistance and therapy changes were undocumented. HIV repertoires spanned narrower CDR3 length ranges than controls.

Sequencing used immunoSEQ v3.0 at survey level. Data came from immunoSEQ multiplex PCR; TCRdb stores just in-frame clones and leaves some out. The data show more than 25,000 clones, with 80% to 90% seen just once and about 8.2% held by the top ten. Per the germline V gene, CDR1 is SGHKS and CDR2 is YYEKEE (reference sequence). The CDR3 covers 16 residues. Trimming removed 4 bases from V and 2 bases from J; junction bases left unmatched: 8. This TCR derives from a man in his forties with HIV. The specimen comprised unsorted PBMCs, sampled 3 years after starting antiretroviral therapy. The gene calls are TRBV5-5 and TRBJ2-3, with 9 positions matching TRBD2. The CDR3 is CASSPISGGYTDTQYF. DNA for the CDR3: TGTGCCAGCAGCCCCATTAGCGGGGGCTACACAGATACGCAGTATTTT. Combining the CDR3 with reference TRBV5-5 and TRBJ2-3 gives the whole variable domain DAGVTQSPTHLIKTRGQQVTLRCSPISGHKSVSWYQQVLGQGPQFIFQYYEKEERGRGNFPDRFSARQFPNYSSELNVNALLLGDSALYLCASSPISGGYTDTQYFGPGTRLTVL.